Reported below is one TCR beta chain. This record comes from a study of spatial heterogeneity in lung cancer. Study-wide background: There were, on average, more than ten raw-read appearances for each unique TCR and UMI combination.

As to time point: sample taken at primary tumor resection. The study sequenced unsorted whole RNA from tumor, nontumor lung or frozen PBMC. In the library, each TCR cDNA molecule bore its own unique molecular identifier. Each CDR3 protein gets one entry after TCRdb re-called the 5' RACE reads with MiXCR. The sample comprises about 48,000 distinct CDR3 sequences, over 4.5% of which are singletons, and roughly 10% rests with the top ten. Sequencing was performed on PBMCs, taken at surgery. This receptor was taken from a male donor with early-stage non-small cell lung cancer.

The CDR3 DNA sequence: TGTGCCACCGGACGGGGGAGGAATGAGCAGTTCTTC. It encodes CATGRGRNEQFF. The gene calls are TRBV6-5 and TRBJ2-1; maybe TRBD2 (6 bases). Per germline, CDR1 MNHEY and CDR2 SVGAGI. V lost 10 bases, J lost 7 bases, and 14 bases lay in between. The CDR3 is 12 amino acids.